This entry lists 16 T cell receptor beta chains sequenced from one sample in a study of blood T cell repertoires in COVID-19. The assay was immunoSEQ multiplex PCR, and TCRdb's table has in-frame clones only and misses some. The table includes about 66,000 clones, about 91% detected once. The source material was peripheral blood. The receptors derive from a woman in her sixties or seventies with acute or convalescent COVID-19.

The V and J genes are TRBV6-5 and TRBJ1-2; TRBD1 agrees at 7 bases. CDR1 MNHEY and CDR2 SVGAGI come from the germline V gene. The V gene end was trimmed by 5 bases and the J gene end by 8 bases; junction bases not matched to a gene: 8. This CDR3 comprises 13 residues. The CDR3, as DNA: TGTGCCAGCAGTCGAGACAGGGTAATCGGCTACACCTTC. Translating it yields CASSRDRVIGYTF.

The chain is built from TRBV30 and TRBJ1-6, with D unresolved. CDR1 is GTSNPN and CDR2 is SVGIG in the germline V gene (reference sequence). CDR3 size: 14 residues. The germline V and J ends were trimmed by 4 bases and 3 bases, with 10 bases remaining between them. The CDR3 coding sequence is TGTGCCTGGAATTCAGGAGGCTATAATTCACCCCTCCACTTT. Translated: CAWNSGGYNSPLHF.

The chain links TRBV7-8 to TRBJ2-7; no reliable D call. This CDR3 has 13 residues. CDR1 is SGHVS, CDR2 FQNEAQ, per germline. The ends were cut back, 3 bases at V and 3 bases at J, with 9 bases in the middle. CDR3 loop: CASSFSTDYEQYF. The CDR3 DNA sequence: TGTGCCAGCAGCTTTAGTACAGACTACGAGCAGTACTTC. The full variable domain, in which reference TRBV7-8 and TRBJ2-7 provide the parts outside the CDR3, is GAGVSQSPRYKVAKRGQDVALRCDPISGHVSLFWYQQALGQGPEFLTYFQNEAQLDKSGLPSDRFFAERPEGSVSTLKIQRTQQEDSAVYLCASSFSTDYEQYFGPGTRLTVT.

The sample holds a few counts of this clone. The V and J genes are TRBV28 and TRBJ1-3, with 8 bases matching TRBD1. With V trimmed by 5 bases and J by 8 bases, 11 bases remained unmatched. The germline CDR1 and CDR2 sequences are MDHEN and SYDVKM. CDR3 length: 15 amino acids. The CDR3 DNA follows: TGTGCCAGCAGTCCGCGGACAGGGCTTGGGTACACCATATATTTT. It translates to CASSPRTGLGYTIYF.

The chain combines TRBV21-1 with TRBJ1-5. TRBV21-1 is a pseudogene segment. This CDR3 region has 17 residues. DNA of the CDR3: TGTGCCAGCAGCAAAATCTGGGGAGGGAGGAATGATCAGCCCCAGCATTTT. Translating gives CASSKIWGGRNDQPQHF.

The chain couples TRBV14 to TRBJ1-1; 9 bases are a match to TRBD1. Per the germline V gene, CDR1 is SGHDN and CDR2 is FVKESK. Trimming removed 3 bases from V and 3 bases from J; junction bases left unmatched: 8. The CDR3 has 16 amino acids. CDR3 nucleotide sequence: TGTGCCAGCAGCCATAGGACAGGGGTGATCTACACTGAAGCTTTCTTT. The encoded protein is CASSHRTGVIYTEAFF.

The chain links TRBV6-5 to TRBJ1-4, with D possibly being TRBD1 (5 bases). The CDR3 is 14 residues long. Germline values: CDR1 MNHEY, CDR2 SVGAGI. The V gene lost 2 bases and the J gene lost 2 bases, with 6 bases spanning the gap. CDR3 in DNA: TGTGCCAGCAGTTACAAGGGGACTAATGAAAAACTGTTTTTT. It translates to CASSYKGTNEKLFF.

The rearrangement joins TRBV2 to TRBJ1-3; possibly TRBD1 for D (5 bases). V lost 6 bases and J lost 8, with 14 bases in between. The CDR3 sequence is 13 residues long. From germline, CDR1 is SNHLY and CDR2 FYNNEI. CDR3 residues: CASRNRWGDTIYF. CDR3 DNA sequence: TGTGCCAGCAGGAACAGGTGGGGGGACACCATATATTTT.

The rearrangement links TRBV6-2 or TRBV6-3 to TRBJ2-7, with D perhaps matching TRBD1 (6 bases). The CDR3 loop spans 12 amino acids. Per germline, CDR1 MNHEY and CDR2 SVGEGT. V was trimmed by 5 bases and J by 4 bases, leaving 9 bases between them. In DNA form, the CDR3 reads TGTGCCAGCAGTACAGGGTGGTACGAGCAGTACTTC. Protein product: CASSTGWYEQYF.

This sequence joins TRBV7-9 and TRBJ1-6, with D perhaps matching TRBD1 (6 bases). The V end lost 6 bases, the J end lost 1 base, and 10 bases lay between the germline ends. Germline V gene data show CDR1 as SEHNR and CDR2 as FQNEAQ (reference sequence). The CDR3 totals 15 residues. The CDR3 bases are TGTGCCAGCAGTGGACAGCCATCCTATAATTCACCCCTCCACTTT. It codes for CASSGQPSYNSPLHF.

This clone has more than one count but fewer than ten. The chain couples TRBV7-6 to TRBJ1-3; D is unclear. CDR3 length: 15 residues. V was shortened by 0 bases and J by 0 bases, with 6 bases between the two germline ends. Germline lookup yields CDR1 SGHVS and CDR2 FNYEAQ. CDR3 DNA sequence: TGTGCCAGCAGCTTAGCGGGGAGCTCTGGAAACACCATATATTTT. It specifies CASSLAGSSGNTIYF.

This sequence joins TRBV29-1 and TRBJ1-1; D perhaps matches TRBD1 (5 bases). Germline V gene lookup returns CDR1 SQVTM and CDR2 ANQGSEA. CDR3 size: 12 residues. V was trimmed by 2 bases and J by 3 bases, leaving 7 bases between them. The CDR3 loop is CSVEQGYTEAFF. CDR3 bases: TGCAGCGTTGAACAGGGATACACTGAAGCTTTCTTT.

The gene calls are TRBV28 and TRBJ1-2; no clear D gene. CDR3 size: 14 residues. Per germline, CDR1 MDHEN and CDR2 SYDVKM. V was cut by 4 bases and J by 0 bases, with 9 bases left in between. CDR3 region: CASSSIESNYGYTF. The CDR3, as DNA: TGTGCCAGCAGTTCGATAGAGTCTAACTATGGCTACACCTTC.

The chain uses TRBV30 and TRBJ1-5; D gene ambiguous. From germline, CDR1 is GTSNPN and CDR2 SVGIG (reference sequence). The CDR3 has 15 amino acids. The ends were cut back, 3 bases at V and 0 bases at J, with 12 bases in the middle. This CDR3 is CAWSDGSYSNQPQHF. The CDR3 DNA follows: TGTGCCTGGAGCGACGGGTCTTATAGCAATCAGCCCCAGCATTTT.

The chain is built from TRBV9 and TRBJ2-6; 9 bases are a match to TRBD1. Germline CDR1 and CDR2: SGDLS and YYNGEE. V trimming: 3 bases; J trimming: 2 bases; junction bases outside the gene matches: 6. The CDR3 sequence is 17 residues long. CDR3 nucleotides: TGTGCCAGCAGCGCGGGGACAGGGAGTGCTGGGGCCAACGTCCTGACTTTC. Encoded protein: CASSAGTGSAGANVLTF.

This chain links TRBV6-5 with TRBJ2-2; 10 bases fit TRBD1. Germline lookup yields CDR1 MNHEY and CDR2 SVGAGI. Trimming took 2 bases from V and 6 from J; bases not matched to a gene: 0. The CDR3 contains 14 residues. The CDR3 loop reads CASSYGQGAGELFF. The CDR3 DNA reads TGTGCCAGCAGTTACGGACAGGGGGCCGGGGAGCTGTTTTTT.